Included here is one T cell receptor (beta chain) sequence, with context. Through a sample-barcoded 5' primer and a J-beta primer mix, a second PCR was run for about 6 to 11 cycles. TCRdb called the 5' RACE reads again in MiXCR, with one record for every CDR3 protein. The sample carries some 1.4 million distinct CDR3 sequences, 42% recorded once. Germline V gives CDR1 MDHEN, CDR2 SYDVKM. The CDR3 is 16 residues long. Trimming pared 0 bases from V and 0 bases from J, leaving 12 bases between. The entry originates in a study of blood T cells in healthy people across ages. The rearrangement joins TRBV28 to TRBJ2-7; D unresolved. The sequence came from a woman in her late teens or twenties in good health. Sequencing input: blood. CDR3 in DNA: TGTGCCAGCAGTTTATGGGCAGGCGCAAGCTCCTACGAGCAGTACTTC. It encodes CASSLWAGASSYEQYF.